The 4 T cell receptor beta chains in this list originate from one sample, sequenced in a study of T-cell reconstitution after alpha-beta-depleted transplantation in children. The library targeted TCRbeta and was prepared with unique molecular identifiers. Each CDR3 protein gets one entry after TCRdb re-called the PCR reads with MiXCR. The sample yields approximately 390,000 distinct CDR3 sequences, about 11% seen once. Specimen: PBMCs from the stem cell graft donor, collected from the stem cell graft. Receptor source: a human donor who donated a stem cell graft to a child with acute myeloid leukemia.

The chain recombines TRBV2 with TRBJ1-5, with D perhaps matching TRBD1 (6 bases). The germline V gene has CDR1 SNHLY and CDR2 FYNNEI. Trimming took 8 bases from V and 0 from J, leaving 11 bases between them. The CDR3 spans 14 residues. The CDR3 here is CASGDNPSNQPQHF. Here the CDR3 DNA reads TGTGCCAGCGGGGACAATCCTAGCAATCAGCCCCAGCATTTT.

The sample holds many counts of this clonotype. The V call is TRBV4-3, the J call TRBJ2-3, with D hard to call. Looked up from germline, CDR1 is LGHNA and CDR2 is YSLEER. Between the trimmed V and J ends, which lost 4 bases and 0 bases, there was a span of 8 bases. The CDR3 sequence is 14 residues long. The CDR3 sequence: CASSLHVSTDTQYF. CDR3 sequence (DNA): TGCGCCAGCAGCCTACACGTTAGCACAGATACGCAGTATTTT.

Points on this clonotype: Given the absence of the conserved phenylalanine or tryptophan at the CDR3 end, a read error is likely. The V call is TRBV5-1, the J call TRBJ1-5; a possible D gene is TRBD1 (6 bases). Trimming took 5 bases from V and 0 from J, leaving 12 bases between them. Germline V gene sequence: CDR1 SGHRS, CDR2 YFSETQ. This CDR3 region has 15 residues. This CDR3 reads CASRKGGDSNQPQHS. DNA of the CDR3: TGCGCCAGCAGGAAGGGGGGAGATAGCAATCAGCCCCAGCATTCT.

There are a few counts of this clonotype. V is TRBV6-1 and J is TRBJ2-7; a weak D match, TRBD2 (6 bases). The V end lost 5 bases, the J end lost 1 base, and 18 bases lay between the germline ends. The germline V gene has CDR1 MNHNS and CDR2 SASEGT. The CDR3 has 16 residues. CDR3 bases: TGTGCCAGCAGTCCAACAACTGCAGGGAGGTCCTACGAGCAGTACTTC. It is translated as CASSPTTAGRSYEQYF.